These 21 T cell receptor beta chains originate from one sample sequenced in a study of CD8 T cells in Susac syndrome. About 0.5 to 1 ug RNA was reverse transcribed with random hexamers. TCRdb itself ran the immunoSEQ multiplex PCR reads through MiXCR, one entry per CDR3 protein. The repertoire holds about 100,000 distinct CDR3 sequences, with approximately 95% as singletons. Sequenced: CD8+ T cells from PBMCs. These receptor sequences come from a human donor with Susac syndrome.

The chain uses TRBV28 and TRBJ1-2, with D possibly being TRBD1 (6 bases). CDR1 is MDHEN, CDR2 SYDVKM, per germline. The CDR3 consists of 14 residues. The V end lost 3 bases, the J end lost 6 bases, and 14 bases lay between the germline ends. The CDR3 DNA sequence: TGTGCCAGCAGTTTCAGGGACATTGACCATGGCTACACCTTC. Translated: CASSFRDIDHGYTF.

In its sample, this clonotype was seen once. V usage is TRBV5-4 and J usage is TRBJ1-2; a weak D match, TRBD1 (6 bases). Germline assignment: CDR1 SGHNT and CDR2 YYREEE (reference sequence). The germline V and J ends were trimmed by 0 bases and 4 bases, with 7 bases remaining between them. The length of the CDR3 is 13 residues. CDR3 sequence: CASSLDRAYGYTF. CDR3 coding DNA: TGTGCCAGCAGCTTGGACAGGGCCTATGGCTACACCTTC.

This chain connects TRBV3-1 to TRBJ2-3; D is perhaps TRBD2 (5 bases). From germline, CDR1 is LGHDT and CDR2 YNNKEL (reference sequence). The V end lost 5 bases, the J end lost 0 bases, and 9 bases lay between the germline ends. The CDR3 is 14 amino acids. This chain's CDR3 is CASSWTRSTDTQYF. The CDR3 region has the DNA TGTGCCAGCAGCTGGACTCGTAGCACAGATACGCAGTATTTT.

The chain joins TRBV25-1 to TRBJ2-4; D might be TRBD2 (6 bases). CDR1 is MGHDK and CDR2 is SYGVNS in the germline V gene. The V end lost 0 bases, the J end lost 9 bases, and 15 bases lay between the germline ends. CDR3 length: 15 amino acids. Written as DNA, the CDR3 is TGTGCCAGCAGTGAATATCTAGGAGGGAGTAGCATTCAGTACTTC. It codes for CASSEYLGGSSIQYF.

This chain joins TRBV29-1 and TRBJ2-1; 9 bases agree with TRBD2. CDR1 and CDR2 from the germline V gene are SQVTM and ANQGSEA. This CDR3 contains 13 residues. V was clipped by 7 bases and J by 0 bases; unmatched bases: 1. The CDR3: CSGSGGSYNEQFF. CDR3 nucleotide sequence: TGCAGCGGTAGCGGGGGCTCCTACAATGAGCAGTTCTTC.

The chain joins TRBV16 to TRBJ1-1, with 11 positions matching TRBD1. The CDR3 runs 15 residues. V was clipped by 4 bases and J by 4 bases; unmatched bases: 5. Germline values: CDR1 KGHSY, CDR2 FQNENV. CDR3 in amino acids: CASSRGQGAGTEAFF. CDR3 in DNA: TGTGCCAGCAGCCGCGGACAGGGGGCCGGCACTGAAGCTTTCTTT.

V and J are TRBV28 and TRBJ2-1; a possible D gene is TRBD1 (5 bases). Germline V gives CDR1 MDHEN, CDR2 SYDVKM. The ends were cut back, 5 bases at V and 10 bases at J, with 18 bases in the middle. The CDR3 contains 14 residues. The CDR3, as DNA: TGTGCCAGCAGTAGGGGATGGGCTTTGGGGGAGCAGTTCTTC. It specifies CASSRGWALGEQFF.

This clonotype came up once. V is TRBV2 and J is TRBJ1-5; no reliable D call. Trimming removed 4 bases at V and 5 bases at J, with 12 bases between. The CDR3 sequence is 14 residues long. The germline gives CDR1 SNHLY, CDR2 FYNNEI. This CDR3 is CASSAGGTYQPQHF. The CDR3 DNA follows: TGTGCCAGCAGTGCGGGAGGCACCTATCAGCCCCAGCATTTT.

There are a few counts of this clonotype. This sequence joins TRBV9 and TRBJ2-3; TRBD2 agrees at 9 bases. From germline, CDR1 is SGDLS and CDR2 YYNGEE. The J segment lost 3 bases and the V segment lost 2 bases, leaving 1 base of the junction unmatched. There are 14 residues in the CDR3. The CDR3 spells CASSVSGSTDTQYF. As DNA, the CDR3 is TGTGCCAGCAGCGTTAGCGGGAGTACAGATACGCAGTATTTT.

This sequence joins TRBV28 and TRBJ2-7; 12 nucleotides align to TRBD2. Germline trimming cut 6 bases from V and 2 bases from J; bases unmatched to any gene: 8. Per germline, CDR1 MDHEN and CDR2 SYDVKM. CDR3 length: 16 amino acids. The CDR3 DNA sequence: TGTGCCAGCAGATCATTAGGACTAGCGGGAACCTACGAGCAGTACTTC. This codes for CASRSLGLAGTYEQYF.

The genes are TRBV29-1 and TRBJ2-7; no firm D call. Germline values: CDR1 SQVTM, CDR2 ANQGSEA. The CDR3 totals 12 residues. V lost 6 bases, J lost 4 bases, and 13 bases lay in between. The DNA for the CDR3 is TGCAGCGTCACACGAGTGGGGTACGAGCAGTACTTC. Translating gives CSVTRVGYEQYF.

The V gene is TRBV20-1, the J gene TRBJ2-1; TRBD2 agrees at 8 bases. This CDR3 is built from 13 residues. Germline assignment: CDR1 DFQATT and CDR2 SNEGSKA (reference sequence). The J segment lost 10 bases and the V segment lost 3 bases, leaving 8 bases of the junction unmatched. The CDR3 DNA reads as TGCAGTGCTAGCTCAGCGGGGGAAGGCGAGCAGTTCTTC. As protein: CSASSAGEGEQFF.

This CDR3 is CASSPLRSVGYTEAFF. The CDR3 DNA sequence: TGTGCCAGCAGTCCCCTGCGGTCCGTGGGATACACTGAAGCTTTCTTT. The rearrangement joins TRBV6-1 to TRBJ1-1; no clear D gene. Germline lookup yields CDR1 MNHNS and CDR2 SASEGT. The CDR3 loop spans 16 amino acids. V lost 5 bases, J lost 3 bases, and 19 bases lay in between.

The sample holds one count of this clonotype. The J gene is TRBJ2-2, the V gene TRBV4-1, with 9 bases identical to TRBD1. The CDR3 spans 19 residues. Germline V CDR1 and CDR2: MGHRA, YSYEKL. Trimming removed 4 bases from V and 4 bases from J; junction bases left unmatched: 16. In nucleotides, the CDR3 is TGCGCCAGCAGCCTGTGGACCAGACAGGGGGGCCGGGGCACCGGGGAGCTGTTTTTT. Encoded protein: CASSLWTRQGGRGTGELFF.

The gene calls are TRBV29-1 and TRBJ2-1, with 7 bases that match TRBD2. Per the germline V gene, CDR1 is SQVTM and CDR2 is ANQGSEA. V lost 6 bases to trimming and J lost 5 bases; unmatched junction nucleotides: 4. CDR3 length: 12 amino acids. The CDR3 sequence is CSVGLPNNEQFF. The DNA for the CDR3 is TGCAGCGTGGGACTACCCAACAATGAGCAGTTCTTC.

This sequence joins TRBV3-1 and TRBJ2-3, with 9 nucleotides matching TRBD2. CDR1 and CDR2 from the germline V gene are LGHDT and YNNKEL (reference sequence). J lost 3 bases, V lost 1 base, and 8 bases had no gene match. This CDR3 comprises 17 residues. The CDR3 DNA follows: TGTGCCAGCAGCCAAGGTCTAGCGGGGAGAAAGACAGATACGCAGTATTTT. It translates to CASSQGLAGRKTDTQYF.

The genes are TRBV6-5 and TRBJ2-2; D ambiguous. The CDR3 is 12 amino acids. Trimming stripped 2 bases from V and 2 bases from J, with 0 bases between. The V gene's germline CDR1 is MNHEY and CDR2 SVGAGI. In DNA form, the CDR3 reads TGTGCCAGCAGTTACAACACCGGGGAGCTGTTTTTT. Residues: CASSYNTGELFF.

The chain has TRBV7-3 and TRBJ2-1; the D is unclear. From germline, CDR1 is SGHTA and CDR2 FQGTGA. The CDR3 covers 15 residues. Trimming pared 4 bases from V and 0 bases from J, leaving 10 bases between. The chain's CDR3 is CASSSGLTSYNEQFF. DNA for the CDR3: TGTGCCAGCAGCTCCGGTTTGACCTCCTACAATGAGCAGTTCTTC.

The chain employs TRBV7-9 and TRBJ1-6, with TRBD1 matching over 8 bases. The CDR3 runs to 16 residues. V lost 1 base to trimming and J lost 7 bases; unmatched junction nucleotides: 6. The germline gives CDR1 SEHNR, CDR2 FQNEAQ (reference sequence). Here the CDR3 reads CASSLGTGRGNSPLHF. CDR3 nucleotides: TGTGCCAGCAGCTTAGGGACAGGGCGAGGGAATTCACCCCTCCACTTT.

The sample holds one count of this clonotype. The V gene is TRBV14, the J gene TRBJ2-3; 8 bases align to TRBD2. Germline CDR1 SGHDN, CDR2 FVKESK. The CDR3 runs to 18 residues. The J segment lost 2 bases and the V segment lost 0 bases, leaving 10 bases of the junction unmatched. The CDR3 DNA is TGTGCCAGCAGCCAAGAAGTCCTGGCGGGGGGATTCACAGATACGCAGTATTTT. It yields the protein CASSQEVLAGGFTDTQYF.

This chain links TRBV23-1 with TRBJ2-1; D ambiguous. TRBV23-1 is designated an ORF whose function remains uncertain. Trimming left V 10 bases short and J 4 bases short, with 17 bases between. The CDR3 length is 14 residues. Here the CDR3 DNA reads TGCGCCATCGAAGTATTACATGGATACAATGAGCAGTTCTTC. As protein: CAIEVLHGYNEQFF.